Reported below is one TCR beta chain. Its antigen is still unknown. The trim removed 4 bases at V and 5 bases at J, leaving 15 bases unmatched. This CDR3 contains 17 residues. CDR1 and CDR2 from the germline V gene are SGHNT and YYREEE (reference sequence). Unsorted PBMCs provided DNA that was sequenced on ten immunoSEQ deep assay plates. Repertoires were generated with immunoSEQ multiplex PCR, while TCRdb's copy carries only in-frame clones and drops some. This table holds around 95,000 clones, more than 45% found once. In unsorted samples, genomic DNA was obtained using 90 million or so PBMCs. The entry originates in a study of shared clonotypes between healthy human individuals. Background on the study: The study enrolled two women and a few men aged 18 to 49.

Study-wide results and limits: The expectation was that sequencing depth would affect clonotype sharing among donors.

The sequenced sample was PBMCs. The receptor was isolated from a middle-aged woman in good health. Some clones in this sample may be carry-over from other donors' samples. The V gene is TRBV5-4, the J gene TRBJ2-7; 10 bases agree with TRBD2. CDR3: CASSIELAGSGRDEQYF. The CDR3, as DNA: TGTGCCAGCAGCATAGAACTAGCGGGGAGTGGGAGGGACGAGCAGTACTTC.